The clone carrying this T cell receptor (beta chain) has a handful of counts. Its antigen remains unidentified. A roughly 120-subject validation cohort, separate from the approximately 670-subject first cohort, supplied the donors. These data come from a study of cytomegalovirus exposure and HLA in healthy donors. Study-level results: Specificity of a few CMV-associated chains for CMV antigens was verified in vitro. While the bulk of TCR sequences proved rare, some public TCRs turned up in many donors. The investigators catalogued 150 to 200 TCR beta chains as cytomegalovirus-associated.

Produced via immunoSEQ multiplex PCR; TCRdb's table is partial and in-frame only. The profile shows 120,000 or so clones, about nine tenths of them singletons. Germline-derived CDR1 and CDR2 are SGHAT and FQNNGV. Trimming pared 6 bases from V and 8 bases from J, leaving 13 bases between. The length of the CDR3 is 12 residues. The sequence was obtained from a man aged 30 to 39 in good health and CMV-seronegative. The chain carries TRBV11-2 and TRBJ1-1; D uncertain. Sequenced input: PBMCs. The CDR3: CASSFSGIEAFF. In nucleotides, the CDR3 is TGTGCCAGCAGTTTCTCGGGGATAGAAGCTTTCTTT.